This entry features one TCR beta chain sequence. The antigen is not known. Every unsorted PBMC PCR replicate was loaded with approximately 290 ng DNA, approximately 29,000 T cell genomes. Using immunoSEQ multiplex PCR, the repertoire was profiled, and TCRdb retains in-frame clones only, with some absent. The table shows hundreds of thousands of clones, with about 74% occurring only once. The sample belongs to a study of shared clonotypes between healthy human individuals. Per the germline V gene, CDR1 is SGHAT and CDR2 is FQDESV (reference sequence). Deletions cut 5 bases from V and 3 bases from J, with 11 bases between. The CDR3 is 13 residues long. Study-level findings and limits: Apart from blood, nothing was sampled; tissue repertoires likely differ.

The V call is TRBV11-1, the J call TRBJ2-7; tentatively, D is TRBD1 or TRBD2 (5 bases each). The clonotype was recovered from a woman aged 40 to 55 in good health. Some clones in this sample may be carry-over from other donors' samples. Sequenced input: PBMCs. The CDR3 DNA follows: TGTGCCAGCAGCATGGTGAGGGGCTACGAGCAGTACTTC. Its translation: CASSMVRGYEQYF.